These T cell receptor beta chains were read from a single sample in a study of metastatic and nonmetastatic thyroid tumors. MiXCR was used by TCRdb to re-call the PCR reads. The sample includes about 20,000 clones, about 15% of them seen just once. The sample comprised blood. The receptors originated from a female donor with papillary thyroid cancer or a benign thyroid nodule (not recorded which). Some clones in this sample may be carry-over from other donors' samples. Each CDR3 is given with its conserved first and last residue. A D gene is named only where the DNA matches it firmly. Clone size, where shown, is once, few, many, or a class for clones that have expanded.

V gene	clone size	J gene	D gene	CDR3 length	CDR3 DNA	CDR3 protein
TRBV19	few	TRBJ2-1	-	13	TGTGCCAGTAGTACCGGGACTTACAATGAGCAGTTCTTC	CASSTGTYNEQFF
TRBV6-1	-	TRBJ2-1	TRBD1	14	TGTGCCAGCAGCTCCCAAACAGGGGGCGATGAGCAGTTCTTC	CASSSQTGGDEQFF
TRBV28	few	TRBJ2-7	-	19	TGTGCCAGCCCACCAGGGCTGGAAAGGGGATACCCGGGCCCCTACGAGCAGTACTTC	CASPPGLERGYPGPYEQYF
TRBV5-5	many	TRBJ1-1	TRBD1	12	TGTGCCAGCAGCTGGGGACAGGTTGAAGCTTTCTTT	CASSWGQVEAFF
TRBV6-5	-	TRBJ2-7	TRBD1	15	TGTGCCAGCAGTTACTCAGGACAGGGGCTGGGCGAGCAGTACTTC	CASSYSGQGLGEQYF
TRBV12-3/TRBV12-4	-	TRBJ2-5	-	13	TGTGCCAGCAGCCCATCCTACAGGGATACCCATTACTTC	CASSPSYRDTHYF
TRBV6-4	many	TRBJ2-1	TRBD2	14	TGTGCCAGCAGTGACGGACTAGCGGGAGGTGAGCAGTTCTTC	CASSDGLAGGEQFF
TRBV11-2	many	TRBJ2-3	-	16	TGTGCCAGCAGCCGCTTTGGAGGGAGCGGGTCAGATACGCAGTATTTT	CASSRFGGSGSDTQYF
TRBV3-1	-	TRBJ2-5	TRBD2	13	TGTGCCAGCAGGTTACGGGGAGGGGAGACCCAGTACTTC	CASRLRGGETQYF
TRBV6-1	-	TRBJ2-3	TRBD1	17	TGTGCCAGCAGTGACCTCACAGGGGGTATCGGCACAGATACGCAGTATTTT	CASSDLTGGIGTDTQYF
TRBV6-1	many	TRBJ2-5	TRBD1	16	TGTGCCAGCAGTGAAGCGGGCGGGACAGGAAAAGAGACCCAGTACTTC	CASSEAGGTGKETQYF
TRBV3-1	few	TRBJ2-7	-	14	TGTGCCAGCAGCCATGGATCGAGTATGGACGAGCAGTACTTC	CASSHGSSMDEQYF
TRBV20-1	many	TRBJ2-2	TRBD2	20	TGCAGTGCTAATCCAAGACTAGCGGGGGGGAGCGCGTCGTACACCGGGGAGCTGTTTTTT	CSANPRLAGGSASYTGELFF
TRBV7-9	many	TRBJ1-2	-	14	TGTGCCAGCAGCTTTTCAGGGGCCGACTATGGCTACACCTTC	CASSFSGADYGYTF
TRBV9	many	TRBJ1-1	-	12	TGTGCCAGCAGCCCGCGGACAGACCGGGCTTTCTTT	CASSPRTDRAFF
TRBV28	many	TRBJ1-1	-	12	TGTGCCAGCAGCCCTTTTTCGGGTGAAGCTTTCTTT	CASSPFSGEAFF
TRBV6-2/TRBV6-3	-	TRBJ2-2	-	13	TGTGCCAGCAGAACCGGGGGCACCGGGGAGCTGTTTTTT	CASRTGGTGELFF
TRBV6-1	many	TRBJ1-2	TRBD1	18	TGTGCCAGCAGTGAAGATGTTGTGGGGACAGGGGCCTCCTATGGCTACACCTTC	CASSEDVVGTGASYGYTF
TRBV4-1	many	TRBJ2-2	TRBD2	16	TGCGCCAGCAGCCAAGTATTGCGGGGGGCCACCGGGGAGCTGTTTTTT	CASSQVLRGATGELFF
TRBV11-2	many	TRBJ2-1	-	12	TGTGCCAGCACTATTTTAGGGGGTGAGCAGTTCTTC	CASTILGGEQFF
TRBV2	many	TRBJ2-2	-	14	TGTGCCAGCTTACCGGGTGGAAATACCGGGGAGCTGTTTTTT	CASLPGGNTGELFF
TRBV28	medium-sized	TRBJ1-1	-	13	TGTGCCAGCAGTTTACTGGGAGGAACTGAAGCTTTCTTT	CASSLLGGTEAFF
TRBV2	medium-sized	TRBJ2-1	TRBD2	15	TGTGCCAGCATTAGGATAGCGGGGGCCACAAATGAGCAGTTCTTC	CASIRIAGATNEQFF
TRBV15	many	TRBJ1-2	-	16	TGTGCCACCAGTTCGGGACGGACCGCAGCTAACTATGGCTACACCTTC	CATSSGRTAANYGYTF
TRBV5-1	many	TRBJ1-2	TRBD1	14	TGCGCCAGCAGCTTGGGCGGACAGGCCTATGGCTACACCTTC	CASSLGGQAYGYTF
TRBV6-2/TRBV6-3	-	TRBJ2-7	TRBD2	14	TGTGCCACCGTGCTAGCGGGAGAATCCTACGAGCAGTACTTC	CATVLAGESYEQYF
TRBV7-3	many	TRBJ2-7	-	13	TGTGCCAGCAGCATAGACCAGGGAACCGAGCAGTACTTC	CASSIDQGTEQYF
TRBV19	-	TRBJ2-1	TRBD2	16	TGTGCCAGTAGTCTTTGGACTAGCGGGGACCACAATGAGCAGTTCTTC	CASSLWTSGDHNEQFF